This T cell receptor (beta chain) originates from a study of T-cell reconstitution after alpha-beta-depleted transplantation in children. The study, taken as a whole, reports: After one year, T-cell counts and TCRbeta diversity mostly came from new T cells. There were some patients whose high TCRbeta diversity at day 60 came from surviving recipient T cells and thymic progenitors. Several hundred rapidly expanded clones from non-depleted graft cells reportedly supplied alpha-beta T cells about two months post-transplant.

In regard to this clonotype: The antigen is unknown.

TCRbeta library preparation incorporated unique molecular identifiers. In TCRdb, the PCR reads were re-called with MiXCR into one record per CDR3 protein. The data hold hundreds of thousands of distinct CDR3 sequences, with 17% observed a single time. The CDR3 runs 12 residues. CDR1 and CDR2 from the germline V gene are DFQATT and SNEGSKA (reference sequence). V was clipped by 4 bases and J by 6 bases, with 10 bases between them. Sequencing used PBMCs, mostly from graft donor cells, obtained 360 days after TCRalphabeta/CD19-depleted stem cell transplant. This TCR was sampled from a male patient aged 2-9 years who had a stem cell transplant for acute lymphoblastic leukemia, so the T cells may come from the graft donor. V and J are TRBV20-1 and TRBJ1-5, with no clear D. The CDR3: CSAIEGSQPQHF. The CDR3 bases are TGCAGTGCTATTGAGGGAAGTCAGCCCCAGCATTTT.